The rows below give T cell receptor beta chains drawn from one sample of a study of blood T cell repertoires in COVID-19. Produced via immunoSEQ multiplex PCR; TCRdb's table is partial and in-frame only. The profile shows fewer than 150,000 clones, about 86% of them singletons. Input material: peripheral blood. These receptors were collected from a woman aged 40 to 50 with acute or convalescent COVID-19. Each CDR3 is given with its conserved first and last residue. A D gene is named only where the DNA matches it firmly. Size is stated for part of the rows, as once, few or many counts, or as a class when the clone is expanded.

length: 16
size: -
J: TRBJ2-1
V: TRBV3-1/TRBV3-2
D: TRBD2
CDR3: CASSQVTGTTDNEQFF
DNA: TGTGCCAGCAGCCAAGTCACCGGGACTACCGACAATGAGCAGTTCTTC

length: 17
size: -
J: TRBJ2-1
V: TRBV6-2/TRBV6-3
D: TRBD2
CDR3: CASSSHGLAGGNNEQFF
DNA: TGTGCCAGCAGCTCCCATGGACTAGCGGGAGGTAACAATGAGCAGTTCTTC

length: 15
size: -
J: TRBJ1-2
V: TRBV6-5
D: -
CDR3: CASSYRRVTNYGYTF
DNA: TGTGCCAGCAGTTACAGGAGGGTCACGAACTATGGCTACACCTTC

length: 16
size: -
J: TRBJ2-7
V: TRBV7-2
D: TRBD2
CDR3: CASSLGTSGRGYEQYF
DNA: TGTGCCAGCAGCTTAGGGACTAGCGGGAGGGGCTACGAGCAGTACTTC

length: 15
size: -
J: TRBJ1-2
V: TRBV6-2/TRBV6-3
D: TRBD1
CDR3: CASSSRQGSNYGYTF
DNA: TGTGCCAGCAGTTCTCGACAGGGATCTAACTATGGCTACACCTTC

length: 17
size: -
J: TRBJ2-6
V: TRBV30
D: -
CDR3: CAWIVAQRWPGANVLTF
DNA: TGTGCTTGGATCGTTGCGCAGAGGTGGCCTGGGGCCAACGTCCTGACTTTC

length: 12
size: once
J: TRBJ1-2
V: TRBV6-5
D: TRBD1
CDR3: CASADRGYGYTF
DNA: TGTGCCAGTGCGGACAGGGGCTATGGCTACACCTTC

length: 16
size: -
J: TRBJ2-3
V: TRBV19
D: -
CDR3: CASSTLPSWAPDTQYF
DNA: TGTGCCAGTAGTACCCTCCCTTCCTGGGCGCCGGATACGCAGTATTTT

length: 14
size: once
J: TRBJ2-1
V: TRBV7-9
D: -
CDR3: CASSLRTLGYEQFF
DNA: TGTGCCAGCAGCTTGCGGACTCTCGGTTATGAGCAGTTCTTC

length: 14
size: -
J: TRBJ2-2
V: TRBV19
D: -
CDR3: CASTERGRAGELFF
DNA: TGTGCCAGTACCGAACGGGGTAGGGCCGGGGAGCTGTTTTTT

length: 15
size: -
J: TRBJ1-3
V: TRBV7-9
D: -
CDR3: CASSLGGSSGNTIYF
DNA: TGTGCCAGCAGCTTGGGCGGGAGCTCTGGAAACACCATATATTTT